These 5 T cell receptor beta chains originate from one sample sequenced in a study of T cells of healthy individuals. TCRdb re-derived calls from the 5' RACE reads in MiXCR, one entry per CDR3 protein. Here the sample spans 50,000 to 55,000 distinct CDR3 sequences, roughly 14% being singletons. These receptors were collected from a human donor in good health.

This clonotype appeared a single time. The rearrangement joins TRBV7-9 to TRBJ1-2, with 7 bases matching TRBD1. Losses at the gene ends were 5 bases for V and 5 bases for J; bases not matched to a gene: 8. This CDR3 is 14 amino acids long. Germline CDR1 and CDR2: SEHNR and FQNEAQ (reference sequence). CDR3 loop: CASSPLGQIYGYTF. CDR3 bases: TGTGCCAGCAGCCCTCTGGGACAGATATATGGCTACACCTTC. The full variable domain, with the rest looked up from reference TRBV7-9 and TRBJ1-2, is DTGVSQNPRHKITKRGQNVTFRCDPISEHNRLYWYRQTLGQGPEFLTYFQNEAQLEKSRLLSDRFSAERPKGSFSTLEIQRTEQGDSAMYLCASSPLGQIYGYTFGSGTRLTVV.

This chain connects TRBV30 to TRBJ2-1; D call uncertain. Germline V gene data show CDR1 as GTSNPN and CDR2 as SVGIG (reference sequence). The CDR3 has 13 amino acids. The V end was cut by 5 bases, the J end by 3 bases, with 11 bases between. CDR3 in amino acids: CAWARNRYNEQFF. The CDR3, as DNA: TGTGCCTGGGCGAGGAACCGCTACAATGAGCAGTTCTTC.

This clonotype was picked up a small number of times. The V gene is TRBV12-3 or TRBV12-4, the J gene TRBJ1-5; D not certain. The ends were cut back, 6 bases at V and 3 bases at J, with 6 bases in the middle. There are 12 residues in the CDR3. DNA of the CDR3: TGTGCCAGCAGGGCCCCCAATCAGCCCCAGCATTTT. It translates to CASRAPNQPQHF.

In its sample, this clonotype was seen a few times. The rearrangement links TRBV20-1 to TRBJ2-3; D call uncertain. Germline values: CDR1 DFQATT, CDR2 SNEGSKA (reference sequence). The V gene lost 1 base and the J gene lost 0 bases, with 11 bases spanning the gap. The CDR3 totals 15 residues. The CDR3 here is CSARASRLSTDTQYF. The CDR3 bases are TGCAGTGCTAGAGCTTCACGGCTTAGCACAGATACGCAGTATTTT.

The table lists this clonotype with a few counts. The DNA for the CDR3 is TGTGCCAGCAGCCGGTTCCAGGGGTCAGGATACGAGCAGTACTTC. Translated: CASSRFQGSGYEQYF. The V gene is TRBV3-1, the J gene TRBJ2-7, with D maybe TRBD1 (6 bases). V was trimmed by 4 bases and J by 4 bases, leaving 17 bases between them. The CDR3 is 15 amino acids. Germline V lookup: CDR1 LGHDT, CDR2 YNNKEL (reference sequence).